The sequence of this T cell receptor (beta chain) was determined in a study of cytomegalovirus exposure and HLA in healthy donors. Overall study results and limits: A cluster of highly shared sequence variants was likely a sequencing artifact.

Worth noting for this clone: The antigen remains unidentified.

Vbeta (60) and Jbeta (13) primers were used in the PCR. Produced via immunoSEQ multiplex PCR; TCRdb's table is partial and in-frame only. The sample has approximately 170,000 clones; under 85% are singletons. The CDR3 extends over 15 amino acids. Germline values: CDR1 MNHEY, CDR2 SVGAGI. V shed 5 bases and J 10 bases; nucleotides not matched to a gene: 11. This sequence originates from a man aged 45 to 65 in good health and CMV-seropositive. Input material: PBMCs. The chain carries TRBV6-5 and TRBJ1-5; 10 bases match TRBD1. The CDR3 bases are TGTGCCAGCAGTCGGACAGGGGGTGCCCCACAACCCCAGCATTTT. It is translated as CASSRTGGAPQPQHF.